Reported below is one TCR beta chain. Its antigen remains unknown. The data were obtained in a study of cytomegalovirus exposure and HLA in healthy donors. Study at large: Within an early data release were roughly 83 million unique TCRs drawn from HLA-typed donors. Study-wide results and limits: Compared with the roughly 670-donor mean, an Asian-associated ancestry cluster reportedly had fewer N-insertions, according to a later analysis. Some V segments, including TRBV6-2 and TRBV6-3, were excluded as indistinguishable.

The CDR3 has 16 amino acids. Germline loops: CDR1 KGHSH, CDR2 LQKENI. The V and J ends lost 4 bases and 4 bases respectively, with 16 bases between them. Donors were nominally healthy when sampled, though unrecorded immune exposures were likely. The PCR contained 60 Vbeta and 13 Jbeta primers. Profiled with immunoSEQ multiplex PCR; TCRdb holds only in-frame clones, not every one. The sample has roughly 70,000 clones; the top ten hold 2.5% to 3%. The gene calls are TRBV18 and TRBJ2-2; tentative D call: TRBD1 (5 bases). The sample comprised PBMCs. The sequence derives from a man aged 35-49 years in good health and CMV-seronegative. CDR3 sequence reads: CASSLDLGASTGELFF. The DNA for the CDR3 is TGTGCCAGCTCACTTGACCTAGGGGCATCCACCGGGGAGCTGTTTTTT. The full variable domain, in which reference TRBV18 and TRBJ2-2 provide the parts outside the CDR3, is NAGVMQNPRHLVRRRGQEARLRCSPMKGHSHVYWYRQLPEEGLKFMVYLQKENIIDESGMPKERFSAEFPKEGPSILRIQQVVRGDSAAYFCASSLDLGASTGELFFGEGSRLTVL.